This passage covers 2 T cell receptor beta chains from one sample sequenced in a study of T cells in Graves' hyperthyroidism and ophthalmopathy. RNA transcripts served as the template for amplifying TCR beta CDR3 regions. First-round RT-PCR with HTBI primers amplified the TCR CDR3 region. TCRdb analysed the multiplex PCR reads with MiXCR anew, one entry per CDR3 protein. Among fewer than 550,000 distinct CDR3 sequences listed, around 14% were seen once. Sequenced sample: blood. These TCRs come from a woman aged 18-29 years with Graves' hyperthyroidism.

This clonotype was picked up many times. The rearrangement uses TRBV7-9 and TRBJ2-7; D is tentatively TRBD1 or TRBD2 (5 bases each). Trimming removed 5 bases at V and 5 bases at J, with 22 bases between. This CDR3 region has 16 residues. Germline assignment: CDR1 SEHNR and CDR2 FQNEAQ (reference sequence). The CDR3 loop reads CASSPRGGGGVNEQYF. CDR3 nucleotide sequence: TGTGCCAGCAGCCCCCGGGGTGGTGGGGGTGTCAACGAGCAGTACTTC.

This clonotype was recorded many times. The chain links TRBV25-1 to TRBJ1-2; D ambiguous. CDR1 is MGHDK and CDR2 is SYGVNS in the germline V gene. This CDR3 has 13 residues. Trimming cost V 3 bases and J 4 bases, with 9 bases left between them. The CDR3 loop reads CASSDTSRYGYTF. As DNA, the CDR3 is TGTGCCAGCAGTGATACGTCGCGCTATGGCTACACCTTC.